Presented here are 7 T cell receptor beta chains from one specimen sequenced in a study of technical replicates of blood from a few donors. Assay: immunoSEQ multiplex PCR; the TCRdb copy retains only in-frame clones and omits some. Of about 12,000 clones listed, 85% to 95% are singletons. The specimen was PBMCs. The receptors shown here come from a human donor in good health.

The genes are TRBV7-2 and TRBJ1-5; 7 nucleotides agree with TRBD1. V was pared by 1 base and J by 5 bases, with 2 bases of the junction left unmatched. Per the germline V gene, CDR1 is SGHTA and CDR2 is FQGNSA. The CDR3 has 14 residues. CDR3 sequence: CASSLGGTDQPQHF. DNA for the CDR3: TGTGCCAGCAGCTTAGGAGGGACAGATCAGCCCCAGCATTTT. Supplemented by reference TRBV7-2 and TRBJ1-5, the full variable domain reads GAGVSQSPSNKVTEKGKDVELRCDPISGHTALYWYRQSLGQGLEFLIYFQGNSAPDKSGLPSDRFSAERTGGSVSTLTIQRTQQEDSAVYLCASSLGGTDQPQHFGDGTRLSIL.

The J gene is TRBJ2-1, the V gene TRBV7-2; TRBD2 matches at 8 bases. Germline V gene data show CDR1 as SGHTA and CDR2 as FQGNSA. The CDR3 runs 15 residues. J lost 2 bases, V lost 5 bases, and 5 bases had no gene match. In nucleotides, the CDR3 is TGTGCCAGCAGCCTTAGCGGGGAGGCCTACAATGAGCAGTTCTTC. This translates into CASSLSGEAYNEQFF. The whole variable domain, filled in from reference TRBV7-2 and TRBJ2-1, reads GAGVSQSPSNKVTEKGKDVELRCDPISGHTALYWYRQSLGQGLEFLIYFQGNSAPDKSGLPSDRFSAERTGGSVSTLTIQRTQQEDSAVYLCASSLSGEAYNEQFFGPGTRLTVL.

CDR3 sequence reads: CASSSDRDTYEQYF. The CDR3 bases are TGTGCCAGCAGTTCTGACAGGGACACCTACGAGCAGTACTTC. The chain carries TRBV6-5 and TRBJ2-7; 7 bases are shared with TRBD1. J lost 2 bases, V lost 4 bases, and 5 bases had no gene match. Germline loops: CDR1 MNHEY, CDR2 SVGAGI. The CDR3 has 14 amino acids.

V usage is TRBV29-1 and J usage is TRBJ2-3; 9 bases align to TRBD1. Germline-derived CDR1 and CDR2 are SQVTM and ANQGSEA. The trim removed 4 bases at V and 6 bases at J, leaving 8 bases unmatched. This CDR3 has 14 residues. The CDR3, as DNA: TGCAGCGTTGTCCGGACAGGGGCGAGCGATACGCAGTATTTT. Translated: CSVVRTGASDTQYF.

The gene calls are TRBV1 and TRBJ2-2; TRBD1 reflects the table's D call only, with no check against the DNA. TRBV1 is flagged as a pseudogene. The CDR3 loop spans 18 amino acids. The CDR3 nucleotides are TGCACCAGCAGCCAGGGATTAAACGACAGGACCGGGGTCGGGGAGCTGTTTTTT. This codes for CTSSQGLNDRTGVGELFF.

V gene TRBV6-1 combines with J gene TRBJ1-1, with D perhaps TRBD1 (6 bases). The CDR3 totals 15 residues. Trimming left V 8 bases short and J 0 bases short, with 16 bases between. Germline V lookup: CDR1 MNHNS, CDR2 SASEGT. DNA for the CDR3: TGTGCCAGCTGGGCAGGGGAGGGTATGAACACTGAAGCTTTCTTT. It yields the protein CASWAGEGMNTEAFF.

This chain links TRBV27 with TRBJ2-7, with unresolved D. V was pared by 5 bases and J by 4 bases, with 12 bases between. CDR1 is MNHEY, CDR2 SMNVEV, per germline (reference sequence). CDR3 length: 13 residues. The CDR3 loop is CASSPEHSYEQYF. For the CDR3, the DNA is TGTGCCAGCAGTCCGGAGCATTCATACGAGCAGTACTTC.